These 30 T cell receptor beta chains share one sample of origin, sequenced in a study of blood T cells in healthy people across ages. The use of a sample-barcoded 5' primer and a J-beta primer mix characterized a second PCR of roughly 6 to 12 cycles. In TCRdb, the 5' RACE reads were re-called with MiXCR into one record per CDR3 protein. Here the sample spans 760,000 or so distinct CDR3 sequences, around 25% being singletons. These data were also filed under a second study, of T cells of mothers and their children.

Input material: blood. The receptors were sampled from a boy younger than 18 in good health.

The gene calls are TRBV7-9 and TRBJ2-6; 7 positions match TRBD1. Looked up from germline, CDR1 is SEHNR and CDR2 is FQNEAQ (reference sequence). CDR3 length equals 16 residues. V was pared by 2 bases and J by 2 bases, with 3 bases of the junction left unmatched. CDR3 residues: CASSLSTGAGANVLTF. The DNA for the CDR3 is TGTGCCAGCAGCTTATCAACAGGGGCTGGGGCCAACGTCCTGACTTTC.

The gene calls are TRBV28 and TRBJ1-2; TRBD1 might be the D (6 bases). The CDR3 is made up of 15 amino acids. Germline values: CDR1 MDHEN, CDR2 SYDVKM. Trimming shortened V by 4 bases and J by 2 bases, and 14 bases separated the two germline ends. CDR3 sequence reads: CASSSPGGGNYGYTF. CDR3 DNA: TGTGCCAGCAGTTCCCCGGGGGGCGGGAACTATGGCTACACCTTC.

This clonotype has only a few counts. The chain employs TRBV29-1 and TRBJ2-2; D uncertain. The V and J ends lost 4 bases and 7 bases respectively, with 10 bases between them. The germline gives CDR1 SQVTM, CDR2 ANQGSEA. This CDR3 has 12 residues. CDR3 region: CSVVALSGELFF. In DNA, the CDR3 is TGCAGCGTTGTGGCCCTTAGCGGGGAGCTGTTTTTT.

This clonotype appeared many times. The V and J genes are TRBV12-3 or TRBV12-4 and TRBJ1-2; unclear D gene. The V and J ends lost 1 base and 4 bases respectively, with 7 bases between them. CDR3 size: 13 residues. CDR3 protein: CASSLGQLYGYTF. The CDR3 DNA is TGTGCCAGCAGTTTAGGGCAGCTCTATGGCTACACCTTC.

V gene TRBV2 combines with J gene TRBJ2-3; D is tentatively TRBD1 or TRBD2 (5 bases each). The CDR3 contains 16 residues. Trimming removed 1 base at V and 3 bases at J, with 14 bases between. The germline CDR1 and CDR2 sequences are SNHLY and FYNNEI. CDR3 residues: CASSEGRGAETDTQYF. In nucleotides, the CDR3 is TGTGCCAGCAGTGAAGGCAGAGGGGCCGAGACAGATACGCAGTATTTT.

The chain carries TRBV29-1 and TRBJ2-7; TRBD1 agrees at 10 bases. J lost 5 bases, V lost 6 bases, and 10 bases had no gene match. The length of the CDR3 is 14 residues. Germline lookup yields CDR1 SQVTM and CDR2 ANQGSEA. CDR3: CSVVPGQGFHEQYF. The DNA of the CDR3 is TGCAGCGTGGTTCCGGGACAGGGGTTTCACGAGCAGTACTTC.

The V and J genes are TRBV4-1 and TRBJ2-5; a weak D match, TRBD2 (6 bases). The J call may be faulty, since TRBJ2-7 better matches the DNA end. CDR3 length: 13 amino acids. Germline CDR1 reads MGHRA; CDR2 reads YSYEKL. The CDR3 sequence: CASSQGLRDEQYF. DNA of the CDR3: TGCGCCAGCAGCCAGGGACTTCGAGACGAGCAGTACTTC.

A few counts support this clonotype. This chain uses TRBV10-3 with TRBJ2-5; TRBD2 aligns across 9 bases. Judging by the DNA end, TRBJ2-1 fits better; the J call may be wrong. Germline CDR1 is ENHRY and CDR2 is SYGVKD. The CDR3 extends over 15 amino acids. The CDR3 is CAISVGLAGRNEQFF. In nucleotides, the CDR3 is TGTGCCATCAGTGTAGGGCTAGCGGGAAGGAATGAGCAGTTCTTC.

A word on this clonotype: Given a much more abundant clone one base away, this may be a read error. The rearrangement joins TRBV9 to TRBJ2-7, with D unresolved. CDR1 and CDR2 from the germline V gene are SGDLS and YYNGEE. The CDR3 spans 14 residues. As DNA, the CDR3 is TGTGCCAGCAGCGTAGGCGGCGACTCCTACGAGCATTACTTC. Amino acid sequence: CASSVGGDSYEHYF.

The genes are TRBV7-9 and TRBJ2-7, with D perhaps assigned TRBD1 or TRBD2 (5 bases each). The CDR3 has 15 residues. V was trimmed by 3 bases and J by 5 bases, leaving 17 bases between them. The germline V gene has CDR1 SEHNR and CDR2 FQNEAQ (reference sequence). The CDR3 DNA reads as TGTGCCAGCAGCTTCCCGGGGCCACGCGACCACGAGCAGTACTTC. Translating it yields CASSFPGPRDHEQYF.

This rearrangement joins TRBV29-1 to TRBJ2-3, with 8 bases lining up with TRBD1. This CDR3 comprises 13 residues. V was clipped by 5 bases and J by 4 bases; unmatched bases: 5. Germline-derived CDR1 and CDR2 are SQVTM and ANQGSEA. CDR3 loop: CSVRDRNSDTQYF. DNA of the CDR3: TGCAGCGTTCGGGACAGGAACTCAGATACGCAGTATTTT.

CDR3 DNA sequence: TGCAGTGCTAGAGGGGGGGGTACTAGCGGCACTCAAGAGACCCAGTACTTC. This sequence encodes CSARGGGTSGTQETQYF. The genes are TRBV20-1 and TRBJ2-5; TRBD2 agrees at 8 bases. V was pared by 1 base and J by 2 bases, with 12 bases of the junction left unmatched. Looked up from germline, CDR1 is DFQATT and CDR2 is SNEGSKA (reference sequence). The CDR3 runs 17 residues.

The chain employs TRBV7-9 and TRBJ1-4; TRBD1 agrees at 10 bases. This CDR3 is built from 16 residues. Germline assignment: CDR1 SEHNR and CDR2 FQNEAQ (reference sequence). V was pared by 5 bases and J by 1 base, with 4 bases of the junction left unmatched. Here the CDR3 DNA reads TGTGCCAGCAGCCCCCGGGACAGGGGAACTAATGAAAAACTGTTTTTT. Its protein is CASSPRDRGTNEKLFF.

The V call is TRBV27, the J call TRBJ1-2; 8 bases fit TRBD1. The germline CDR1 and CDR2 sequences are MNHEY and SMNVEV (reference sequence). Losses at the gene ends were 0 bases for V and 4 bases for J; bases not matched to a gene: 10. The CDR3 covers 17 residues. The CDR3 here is CASSLSLGQAPLYGYTF. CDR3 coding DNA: TGTGCCAGCAGTTTATCTTTGGGACAGGCCCCACTCTATGGCTACACCTTC.

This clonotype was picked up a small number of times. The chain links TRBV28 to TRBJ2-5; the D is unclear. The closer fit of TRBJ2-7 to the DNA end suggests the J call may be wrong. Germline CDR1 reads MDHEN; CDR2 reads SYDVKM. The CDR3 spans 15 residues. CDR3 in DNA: TGTGCCAGCAGTTTCGGCGGCAAGAGCTCCTACGAGCAGTACTTC. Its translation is CASSFGGKSSYEQYF.

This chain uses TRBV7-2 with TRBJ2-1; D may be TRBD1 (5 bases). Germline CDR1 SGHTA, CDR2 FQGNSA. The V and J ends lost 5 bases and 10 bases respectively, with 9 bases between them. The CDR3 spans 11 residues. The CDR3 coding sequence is TGTGCCAGCAGCAAAGCAGGGGAGCAGTTCTTC. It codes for CASSKAGEQFF.

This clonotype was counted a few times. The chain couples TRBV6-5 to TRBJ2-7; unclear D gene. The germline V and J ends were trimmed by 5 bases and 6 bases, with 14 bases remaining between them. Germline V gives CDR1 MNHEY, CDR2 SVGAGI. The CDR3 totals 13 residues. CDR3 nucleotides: TGTGCCAGCAGTGACGCGTCCCCTCTCGAGCAGTACTTC. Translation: CASSDASPLEQYF.

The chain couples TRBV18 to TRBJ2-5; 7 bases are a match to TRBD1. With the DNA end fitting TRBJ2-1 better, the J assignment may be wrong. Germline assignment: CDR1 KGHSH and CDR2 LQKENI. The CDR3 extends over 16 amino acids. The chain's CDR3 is CASSRTPTGTYNEQFF. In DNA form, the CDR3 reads TGTGCCAGCTCACGAACCCCGACAGGGACATACAATGAGCAGTTCTTC.

The CDR3 spells CAIRASGEQYF. The CDR3 DNA reads TGTGCCATCAGGGCCTCTGGAGAGCAGTACTTC. This sequence joins TRBV10-3 and TRBJ2-7; D not certain. This CDR3 contains 11 residues. The germline gives CDR1 ENHRY, CDR2 SYGVKD. With 6 bases removed from V and 7 bases from J, the gap between germline ends came to 10 bases.

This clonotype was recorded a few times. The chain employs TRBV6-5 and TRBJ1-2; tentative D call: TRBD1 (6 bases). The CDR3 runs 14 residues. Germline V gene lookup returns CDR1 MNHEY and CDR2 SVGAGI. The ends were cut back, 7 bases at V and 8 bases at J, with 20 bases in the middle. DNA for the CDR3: TGTGCCAGCAATCCCACGAGGGGGGCTCCCGGCTACACCTTC. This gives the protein CASNPTRGAPGYTF.

This chain's CDR3 is CASSRKEETQYF. The CDR3, as DNA: TGTGCCAGCAGTAGAAAAGAAGAGACCCAGTACTTC. V usage is TRBV6-5 and J usage is TRBJ2-5; D gene uncertain. V lost 5 bases and J 3 bases, leaving 7 bases between the germline ends. The CDR3 is made up of 12 amino acids. Germline CDR1 and CDR2: MNHEY and SVGAGI.

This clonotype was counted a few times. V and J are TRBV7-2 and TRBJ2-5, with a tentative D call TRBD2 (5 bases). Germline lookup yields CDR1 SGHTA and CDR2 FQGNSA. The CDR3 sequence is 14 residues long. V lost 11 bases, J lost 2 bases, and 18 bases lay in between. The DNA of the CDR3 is TGTGCCGGCGCCTGGTTCGGGGTGCAAGAGACCCAGTACTTC. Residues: CAGAWFGVQETQYF. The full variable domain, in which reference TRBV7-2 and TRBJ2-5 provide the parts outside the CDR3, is GAGVSQSPSNKVTEKGKDVELRCDPISGHTALYWYRQSLGQGLEFLIYFQGNSAPDKSGLPSDRFSAERTGGSVSTLTIQRTQQEDSAVYLCAGAWFGVQETQYFGPGTRLLVL.

The CDR3 DNA follows: TGTGCCAGCAAACCCGCGGGACAGGGAAATTCACCCCTCCACTTT. This sequence encodes CASKPAGQGNSPLHF. This chain connects TRBV25-1 to TRBJ1-6; TRBD1 aligns across 9 bases. Germline trimming cut 7 bases from V and 7 bases from J; bases unmatched to any gene: 8. This CDR3 is built from 15 residues. CDR1 and CDR2 (germline): MGHDK, SYGVNS.

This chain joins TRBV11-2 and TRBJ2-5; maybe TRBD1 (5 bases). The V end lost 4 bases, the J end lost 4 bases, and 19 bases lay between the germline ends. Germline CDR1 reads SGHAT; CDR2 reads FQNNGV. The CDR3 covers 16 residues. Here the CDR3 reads CASSSPQNQGTETQYF. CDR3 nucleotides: TGTGCCAGCAGCTCTCCCCAGAACCAGGGAACAGAGACCCAGTACTTC.

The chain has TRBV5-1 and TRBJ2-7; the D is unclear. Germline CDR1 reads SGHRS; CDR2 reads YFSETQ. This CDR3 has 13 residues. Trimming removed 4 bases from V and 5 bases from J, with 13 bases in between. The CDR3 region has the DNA TGCGCCAGCAGCCATACGACGCCCGACGAGCAGTACTTC. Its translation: CASSHTTPDEQYF.

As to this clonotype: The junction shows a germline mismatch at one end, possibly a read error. CDR3 in amino acids: CSASGTDAQYF. The CDR3 bases are TGCAGTGCCAGCGGCACAGATGCGCAGTATTTT. This chain uses TRBV20-1 with TRBJ2-3, with a possible D match to TRBD2 (5 bases). The CDR3 consists of 11 residues. Germline V gene lookup returns CDR1 DFQATT and CDR2 SNEGSKA (reference sequence).

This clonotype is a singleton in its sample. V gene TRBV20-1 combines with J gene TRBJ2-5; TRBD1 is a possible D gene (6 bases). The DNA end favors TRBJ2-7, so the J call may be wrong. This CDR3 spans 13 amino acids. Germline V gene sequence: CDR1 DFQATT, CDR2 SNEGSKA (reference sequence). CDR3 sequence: CSARVQGNYEQYF. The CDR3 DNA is TGCAGTGCTAGAGTACAGGGTAACTACGAGCAGTACTTC.

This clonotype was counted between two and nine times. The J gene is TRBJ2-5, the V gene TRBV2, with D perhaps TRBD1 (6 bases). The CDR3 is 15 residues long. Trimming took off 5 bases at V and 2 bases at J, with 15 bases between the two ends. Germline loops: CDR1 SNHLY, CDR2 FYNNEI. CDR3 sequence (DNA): TGTGCCAGCAGTCCTTGGGCAGGGGTGCAAGAGACCCAGTACTTC. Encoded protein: CASSPWAGVQETQYF.

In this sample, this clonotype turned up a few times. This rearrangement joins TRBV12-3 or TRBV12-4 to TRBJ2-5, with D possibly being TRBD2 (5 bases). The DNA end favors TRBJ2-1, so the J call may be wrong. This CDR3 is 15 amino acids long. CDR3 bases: TGTGCCAGCAGTTTTCTTAGCGAGTCCCTTAATGAGCAGTTCTTC. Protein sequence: CASSFLSESLNEQFF.

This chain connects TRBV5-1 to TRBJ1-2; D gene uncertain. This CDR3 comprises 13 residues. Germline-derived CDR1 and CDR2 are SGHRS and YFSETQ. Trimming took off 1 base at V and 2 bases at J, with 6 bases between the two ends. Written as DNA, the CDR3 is TGCGCCAGCAGCTTGATGCTAAACTATGGCTACACCTTC. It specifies CASSLMLNYGYTF.